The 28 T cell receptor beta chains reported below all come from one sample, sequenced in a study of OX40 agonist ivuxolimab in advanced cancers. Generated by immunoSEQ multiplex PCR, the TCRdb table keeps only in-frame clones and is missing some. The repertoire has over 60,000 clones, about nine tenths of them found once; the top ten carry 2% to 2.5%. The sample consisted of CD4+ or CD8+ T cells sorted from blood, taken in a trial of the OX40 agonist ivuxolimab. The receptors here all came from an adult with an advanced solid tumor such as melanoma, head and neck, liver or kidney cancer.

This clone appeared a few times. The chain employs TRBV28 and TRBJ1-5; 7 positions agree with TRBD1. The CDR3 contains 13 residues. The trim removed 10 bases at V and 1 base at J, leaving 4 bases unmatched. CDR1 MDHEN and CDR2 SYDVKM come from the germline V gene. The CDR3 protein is CATEGASNQPQHF. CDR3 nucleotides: TGTGCCACCGAGGGGGCGAGCAATCAGCCCCAGCATTTT.

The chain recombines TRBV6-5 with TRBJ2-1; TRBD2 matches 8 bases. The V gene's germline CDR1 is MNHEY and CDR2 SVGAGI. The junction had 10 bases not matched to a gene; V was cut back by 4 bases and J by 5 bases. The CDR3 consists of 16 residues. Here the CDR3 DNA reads TGTGCCAGCAGTTCCCACCTACGGGGGGGAAACAATGAGCAGTTCTTC. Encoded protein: CASSSHLRGGNNEQFF.

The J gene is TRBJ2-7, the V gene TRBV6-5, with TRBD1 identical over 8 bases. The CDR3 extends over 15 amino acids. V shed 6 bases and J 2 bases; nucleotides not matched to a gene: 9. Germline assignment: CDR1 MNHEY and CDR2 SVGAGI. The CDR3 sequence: CASRQGALYPYEQYF. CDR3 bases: TGTGCCAGCAGGCAGGGGGCTCTGTACCCCTACGAGCAGTACTTC.

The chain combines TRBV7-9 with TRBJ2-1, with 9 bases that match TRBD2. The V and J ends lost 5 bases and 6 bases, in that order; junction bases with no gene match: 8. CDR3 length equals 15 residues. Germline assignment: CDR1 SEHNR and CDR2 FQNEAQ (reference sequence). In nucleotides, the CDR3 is TGTGCCAGCAGCCAGGCGGGGACTAGCAGCAATGAGCAGTTCTTC. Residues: CASSQAGTSSNEQFF.

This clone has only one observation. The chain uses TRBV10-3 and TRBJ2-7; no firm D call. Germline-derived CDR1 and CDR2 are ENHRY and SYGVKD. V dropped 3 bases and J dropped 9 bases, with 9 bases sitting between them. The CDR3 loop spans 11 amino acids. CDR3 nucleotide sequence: TGTGCCATCAGTGAAGAAAATCGGCAGTACTTC. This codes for CAISEENRQYF.

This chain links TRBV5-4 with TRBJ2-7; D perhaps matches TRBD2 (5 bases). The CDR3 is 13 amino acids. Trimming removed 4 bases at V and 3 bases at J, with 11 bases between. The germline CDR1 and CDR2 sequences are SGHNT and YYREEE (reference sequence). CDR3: CASSGSMNYEQYF. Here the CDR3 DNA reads TGTGCCAGCAGCGGGAGTATGAACTACGAGCAGTACTTC.

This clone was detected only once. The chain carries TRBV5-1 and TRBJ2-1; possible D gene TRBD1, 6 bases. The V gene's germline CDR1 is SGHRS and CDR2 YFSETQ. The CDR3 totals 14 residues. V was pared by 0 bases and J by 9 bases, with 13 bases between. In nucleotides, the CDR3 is TGCGCCAGCAGCTTGGCGGGGACACTCAGTGAGCAGTTCTTC. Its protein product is CASSLAGTLSEQFF.

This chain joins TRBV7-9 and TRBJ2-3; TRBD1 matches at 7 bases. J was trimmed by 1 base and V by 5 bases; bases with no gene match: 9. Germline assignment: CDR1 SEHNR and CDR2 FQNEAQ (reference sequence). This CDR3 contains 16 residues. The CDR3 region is CASSQGDQVRTDTQYF. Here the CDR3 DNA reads TGTGCCAGCAGCCAGGGGGACCAAGTCCGCACAGATACGCAGTATTTT. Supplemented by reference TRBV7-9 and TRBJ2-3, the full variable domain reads DTGVSQNPRHKITKRGQNVTFRCDPISEHNRLYWYRQTLGQGPEFLTYFQNEAQLEKSRLLSDRFSAERPKGSFSTLEIQRTEQGDSAMYLCASSQGDQVRTDTQYFGPGTRLTVL.

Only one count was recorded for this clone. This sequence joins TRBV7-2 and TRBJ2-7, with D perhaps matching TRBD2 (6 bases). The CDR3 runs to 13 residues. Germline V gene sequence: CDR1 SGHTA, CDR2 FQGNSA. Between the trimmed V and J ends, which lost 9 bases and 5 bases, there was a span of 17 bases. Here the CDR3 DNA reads TGTGCCAGTCGGCGCGGGGTAGAGGACGAGCAGTACTTC. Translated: CASRRGVEDEQYF.

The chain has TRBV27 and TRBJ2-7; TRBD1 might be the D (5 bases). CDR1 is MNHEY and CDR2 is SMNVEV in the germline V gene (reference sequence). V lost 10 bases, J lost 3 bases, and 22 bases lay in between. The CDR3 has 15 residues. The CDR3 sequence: CATGKAGNLGYEQYF. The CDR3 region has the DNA TGTGCCACAGGGAAGGCAGGGAACCTGGGCTACGAGCAGTACTTC.

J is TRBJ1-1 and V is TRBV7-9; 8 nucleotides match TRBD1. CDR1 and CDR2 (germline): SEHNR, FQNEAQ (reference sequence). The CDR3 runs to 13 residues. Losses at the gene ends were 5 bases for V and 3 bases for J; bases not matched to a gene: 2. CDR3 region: CASSLTGDTEAFF. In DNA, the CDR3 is TGTGCCAGCAGCCTGACAGGGGACACTGAAGCTTTCTTT.

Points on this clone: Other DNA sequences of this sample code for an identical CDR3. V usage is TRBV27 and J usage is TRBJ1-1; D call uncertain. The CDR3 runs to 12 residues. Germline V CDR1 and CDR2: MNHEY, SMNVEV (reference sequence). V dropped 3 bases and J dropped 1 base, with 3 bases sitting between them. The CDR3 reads CASSLGNTEAFF. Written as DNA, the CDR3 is TGTGCCAGCAGTTTGGGGAACACTGAAGCTTTCTTT.

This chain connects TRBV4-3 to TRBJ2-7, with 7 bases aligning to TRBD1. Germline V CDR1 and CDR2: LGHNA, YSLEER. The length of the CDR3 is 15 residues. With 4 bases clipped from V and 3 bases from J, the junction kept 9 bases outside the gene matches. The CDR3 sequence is CASSRYRGADYEQYF. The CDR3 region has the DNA TGCGCCAGCAGCCGATACAGGGGAGCCGACTACGAGCAGTACTTC.

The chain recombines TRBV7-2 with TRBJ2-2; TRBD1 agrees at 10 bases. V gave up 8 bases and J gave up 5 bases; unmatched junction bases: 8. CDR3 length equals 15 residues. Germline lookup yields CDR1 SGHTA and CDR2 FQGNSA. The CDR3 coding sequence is TGTGCCAGCGGTACGGGACAGGGGTTAACCGGGGAGCTGTTTTTT. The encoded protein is CASGTGQGLTGELFF.

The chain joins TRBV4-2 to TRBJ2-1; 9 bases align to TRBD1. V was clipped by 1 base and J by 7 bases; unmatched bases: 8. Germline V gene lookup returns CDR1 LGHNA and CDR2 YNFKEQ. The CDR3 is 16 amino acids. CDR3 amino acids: CASSQVESGQGNEQFF. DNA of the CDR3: TGTGCCAGCAGCCAAGTTGAATCCGGACAGGGGAATGAGCAGTTCTTC.

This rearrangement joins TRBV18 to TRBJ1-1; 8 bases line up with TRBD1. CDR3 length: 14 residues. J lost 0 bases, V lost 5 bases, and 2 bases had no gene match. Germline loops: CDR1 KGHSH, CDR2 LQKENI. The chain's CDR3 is CASSWGQVNTEAFF. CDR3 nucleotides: TGTGCCAGCTCATGGGGACAGGTGAACACTGAAGCTTTCTTT.

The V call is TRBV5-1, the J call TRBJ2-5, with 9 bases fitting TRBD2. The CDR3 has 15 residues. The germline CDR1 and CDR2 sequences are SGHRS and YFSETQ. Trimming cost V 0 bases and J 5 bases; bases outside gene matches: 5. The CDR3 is CASSLDLAGYETQYF. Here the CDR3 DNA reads TGCGCCAGCAGCTTGGATCTAGCGGGGTACGAGACCCAGTACTTC.

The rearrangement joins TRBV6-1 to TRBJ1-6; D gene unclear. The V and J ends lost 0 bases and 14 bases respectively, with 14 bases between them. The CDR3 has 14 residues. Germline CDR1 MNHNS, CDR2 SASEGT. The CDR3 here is CASSEAGLGESLHF. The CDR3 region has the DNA TGTGCCAGCAGTGAAGCCGGCCTCGGGGAATCCCTCCACTTT.

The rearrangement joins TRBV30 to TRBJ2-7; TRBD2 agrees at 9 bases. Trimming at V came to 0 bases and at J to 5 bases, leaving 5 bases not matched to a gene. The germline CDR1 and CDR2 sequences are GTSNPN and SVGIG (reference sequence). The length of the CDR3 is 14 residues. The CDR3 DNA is TGTGCCTGGAGTGTAGGCCTAGCGGGGAACGAGCAGTACTTC. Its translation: CAWSVGLAGNEQYF.

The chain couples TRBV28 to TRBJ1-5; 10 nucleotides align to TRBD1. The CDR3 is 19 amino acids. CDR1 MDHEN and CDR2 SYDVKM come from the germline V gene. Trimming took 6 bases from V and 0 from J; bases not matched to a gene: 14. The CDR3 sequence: CASSGAAGTGVYSNQPQHF. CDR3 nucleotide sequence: TGTGCCAGCAGCGGTGCCGCCGGGACAGGGGTTTATAGCAATCAGCCCCAGCATTTT.

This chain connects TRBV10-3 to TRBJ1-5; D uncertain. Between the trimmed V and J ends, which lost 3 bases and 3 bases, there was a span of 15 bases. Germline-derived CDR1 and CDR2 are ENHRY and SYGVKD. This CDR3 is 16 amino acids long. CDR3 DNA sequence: TGTGCCATCAGTGATAGCTTAGGGCAGATCAATCAGCCCCAGCATTTT. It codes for CAISDSLGQINQPQHF.

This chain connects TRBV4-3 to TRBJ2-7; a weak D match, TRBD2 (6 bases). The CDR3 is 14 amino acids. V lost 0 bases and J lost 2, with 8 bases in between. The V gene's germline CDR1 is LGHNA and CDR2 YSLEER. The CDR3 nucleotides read TGCGCCAGCAGCCAAGAGGAGGGACCCTACGAGCAGTACTTC. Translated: CASSQEEGPYEQYF.

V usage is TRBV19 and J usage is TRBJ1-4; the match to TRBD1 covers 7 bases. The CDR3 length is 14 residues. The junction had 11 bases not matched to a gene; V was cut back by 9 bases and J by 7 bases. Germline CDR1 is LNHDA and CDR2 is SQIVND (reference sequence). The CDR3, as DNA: TGTGCCAGCGGCCGGGACAGTCAACCTGAAAAACTGTTTTTT. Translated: CASGRDSQPEKLFF.

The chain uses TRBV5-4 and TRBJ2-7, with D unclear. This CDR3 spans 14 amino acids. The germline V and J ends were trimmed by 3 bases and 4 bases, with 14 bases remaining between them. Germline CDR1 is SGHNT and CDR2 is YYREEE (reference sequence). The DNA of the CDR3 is TGTGCCAGCAGCTCGATACCCCCCGGATACGAGCAGTACTTC. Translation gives CASSSIPPGYEQYF.

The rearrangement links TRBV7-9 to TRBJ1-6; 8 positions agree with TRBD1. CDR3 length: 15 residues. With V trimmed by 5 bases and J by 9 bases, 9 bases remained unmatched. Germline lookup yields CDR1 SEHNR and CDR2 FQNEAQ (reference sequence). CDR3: CASSHSGQGASPLHF. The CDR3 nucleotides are TGTGCCAGCAGCCATTCCGGACAGGGCGCTTCACCCCTCCACTTT. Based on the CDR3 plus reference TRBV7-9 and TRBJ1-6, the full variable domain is DTGVSQNPRHKITKRGQNVTFRCDPISEHNRLYWYRQTLGQGPEFLTYFQNEAQLEKSRLLSDRFSAERPKGSFSTLEIQRTEQGDSAMYLCASSHSGQGASPLHFGNGTRLTVT.

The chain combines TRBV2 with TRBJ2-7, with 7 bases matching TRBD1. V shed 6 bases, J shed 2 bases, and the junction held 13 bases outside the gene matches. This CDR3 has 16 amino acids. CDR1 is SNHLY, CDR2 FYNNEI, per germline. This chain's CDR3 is CASSRPDRQPTYEQYF. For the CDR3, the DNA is TGTGCCAGCAGCCGCCCGGACAGGCAGCCTACCTACGAGCAGTACTTC.

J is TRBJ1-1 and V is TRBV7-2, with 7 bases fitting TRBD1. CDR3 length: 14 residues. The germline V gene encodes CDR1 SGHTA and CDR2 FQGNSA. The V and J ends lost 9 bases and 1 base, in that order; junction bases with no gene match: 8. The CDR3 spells CASLRGRGNTEAFF. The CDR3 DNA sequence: TGTGCCAGTTTGAGGGGGCGAGGGAACACTGAAGCTTTCTTT.

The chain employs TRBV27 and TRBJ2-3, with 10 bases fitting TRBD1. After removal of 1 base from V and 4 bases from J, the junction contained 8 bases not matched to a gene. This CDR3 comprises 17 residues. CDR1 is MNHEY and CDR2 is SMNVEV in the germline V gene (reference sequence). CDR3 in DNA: TGTGCCAGCAGTTTATGGACAGGACAGGGGGTTTCAGATACGCAGTATTTT. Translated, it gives CASSLWTGQGVSDTQYF.